This T cell receptor beta chain appears in the sequencing data of a study of T-cell reconstitution after alpha-beta-depleted transplantation in children. Whole-study findings and limits: In some patients, recipient T cells and intrathymic progenitors surviving conditioning explained high day-60 diversity. Reportedly, roughly two months post-transplant, alpha-beta T cells arose from several hundred expanded graft clones. Among T cells one year after transplant, newly produced cells accounted for most counts and diversity.

A few counts support this clonotype. The antigen is undetermined. Preparation of the TCRbeta library used unique molecular identifiers. Each CDR3 protein gets one entry after TCRdb re-called the PCR reads with MiXCR. The repertoire includes about 440,000 distinct CDR3 sequences, roughly 43% of them detected once, and roughly a quarter sits in the top ten. The sample here was PBMCs, taken before TCRalphabeta/CD19-depleted stem cell transplant. The receptor was isolated from a girl aged 2 to 10 with aplastic anemia, due to receive a stem cell transplant.

The CDR3 loop reads CASSSDLGVGYTF. The CDR3 DNA follows: TGTGCCAGCAGCTCGGACCTGGGAGTCGGCTACACCTTC. This sequence joins TRBV7-9 and TRBJ1-2; D is uncertain. The CDR3 runs to 13 residues. The germline V and J ends were trimmed by 4 bases and 8 bases, with 14 bases remaining between them. Germline CDR1 and CDR2: SEHNR and FQNEAQ (reference sequence).